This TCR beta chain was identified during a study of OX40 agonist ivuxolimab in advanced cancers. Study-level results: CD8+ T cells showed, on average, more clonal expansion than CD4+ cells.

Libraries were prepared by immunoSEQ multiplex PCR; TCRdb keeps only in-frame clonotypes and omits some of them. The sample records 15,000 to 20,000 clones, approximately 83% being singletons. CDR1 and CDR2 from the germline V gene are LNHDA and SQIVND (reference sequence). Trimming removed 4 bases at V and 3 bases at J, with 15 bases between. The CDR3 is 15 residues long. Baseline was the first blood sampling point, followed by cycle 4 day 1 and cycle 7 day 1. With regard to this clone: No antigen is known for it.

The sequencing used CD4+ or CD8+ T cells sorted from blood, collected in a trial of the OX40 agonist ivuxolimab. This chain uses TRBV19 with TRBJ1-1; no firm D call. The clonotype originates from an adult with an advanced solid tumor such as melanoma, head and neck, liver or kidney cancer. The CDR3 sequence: CASSSNHGGYTEAFF. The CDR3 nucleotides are TGTGCCAGTAGTAGCAACCATGGAGGCTACACTGAAGCTTTCTTT.